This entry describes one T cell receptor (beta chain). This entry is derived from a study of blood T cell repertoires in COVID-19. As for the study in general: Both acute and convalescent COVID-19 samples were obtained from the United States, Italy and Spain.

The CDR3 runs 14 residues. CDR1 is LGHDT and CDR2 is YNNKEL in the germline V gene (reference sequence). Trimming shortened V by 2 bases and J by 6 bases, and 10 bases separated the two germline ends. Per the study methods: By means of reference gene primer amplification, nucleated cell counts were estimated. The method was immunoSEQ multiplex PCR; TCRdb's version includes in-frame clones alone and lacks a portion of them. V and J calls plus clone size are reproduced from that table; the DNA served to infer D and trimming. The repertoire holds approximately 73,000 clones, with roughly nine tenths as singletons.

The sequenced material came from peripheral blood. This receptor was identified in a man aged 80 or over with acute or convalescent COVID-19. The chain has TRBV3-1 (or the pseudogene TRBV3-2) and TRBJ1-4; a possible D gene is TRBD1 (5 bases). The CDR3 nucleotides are TGTGCCAGCAGCCAACGCGGGACGGATGAAAAACTGTTTTTT. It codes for CASSQRGTDEKLFF.